This T cell receptor beta chain comes out of a study of blood T cell repertoires in COVID-19. Study summary: Donors in the United States, Italy and Spain gave samples during acute or convalescent COVID-19. T cells, B-cell-depleted T cells, or PBMCs provided the cDNA or gDNA that served as material.

How the authors handled the data: It was from reference gene primer amplification that nucleated cell counts were estimated. Sequencing was performed with immunoSEQ multiplex PCR; in TCRdb, only in-frame clones are kept and a portion is missing. V and J calls and clone size are as listed in that table; D and trimming were resolved from the DNA. The table includes fewer than 150,000 clones, 90% detected once. The CDR3 loop spans 13 amino acids. Per the germline V gene, CDR1 is SNHLY and CDR2 is FYNNEI. Deletions cut 3 bases from V and 8 bases from J, with 13 bases between. The chain is built from TRBV2 and TRBJ1-2, with D maybe TRBD1 (6 bases). The TCR comes from an elderly woman with acute or convalescent COVID-19. Sequences were obtained from peripheral blood. CDR3 sequence: CASSEGQVGGYTF. The CDR3 DNA reads as TGTGCCAGCAGTGAGGGACAAGTAGGGGGCTACACCTTC. The full variable domain, in which reference TRBV2 and TRBJ1-2 provide the parts outside the CDR3, is EPEVTQTPSHQVTQMGQEVILRCVPISNHLYFYWYRQILGQKVEFLVSFYNNEISEKSEIFDDQFSVERPDGSNFTLKIRSTKLEDSAMYFCASSEGQVGGYTFGSGTRLTVV.